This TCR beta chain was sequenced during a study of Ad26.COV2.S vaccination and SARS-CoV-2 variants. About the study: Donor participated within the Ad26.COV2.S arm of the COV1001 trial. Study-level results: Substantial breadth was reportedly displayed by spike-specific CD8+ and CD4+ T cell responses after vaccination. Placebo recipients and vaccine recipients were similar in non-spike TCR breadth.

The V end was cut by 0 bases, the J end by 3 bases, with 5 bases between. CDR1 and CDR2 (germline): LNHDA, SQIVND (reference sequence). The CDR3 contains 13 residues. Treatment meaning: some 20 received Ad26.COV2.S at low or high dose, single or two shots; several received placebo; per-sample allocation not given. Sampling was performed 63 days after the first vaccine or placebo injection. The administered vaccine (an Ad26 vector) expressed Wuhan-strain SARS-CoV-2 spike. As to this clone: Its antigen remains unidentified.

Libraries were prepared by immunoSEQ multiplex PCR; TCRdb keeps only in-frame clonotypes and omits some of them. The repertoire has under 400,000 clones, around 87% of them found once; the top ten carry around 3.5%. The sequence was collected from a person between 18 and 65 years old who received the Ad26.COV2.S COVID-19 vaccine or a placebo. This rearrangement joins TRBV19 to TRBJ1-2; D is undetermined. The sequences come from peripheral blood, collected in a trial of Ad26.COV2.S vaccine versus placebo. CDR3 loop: CASSIEGDYGYTF. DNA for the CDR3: TGTGCCAGTAGTATAGAAGGAGACTATGGCTACACCTTC.